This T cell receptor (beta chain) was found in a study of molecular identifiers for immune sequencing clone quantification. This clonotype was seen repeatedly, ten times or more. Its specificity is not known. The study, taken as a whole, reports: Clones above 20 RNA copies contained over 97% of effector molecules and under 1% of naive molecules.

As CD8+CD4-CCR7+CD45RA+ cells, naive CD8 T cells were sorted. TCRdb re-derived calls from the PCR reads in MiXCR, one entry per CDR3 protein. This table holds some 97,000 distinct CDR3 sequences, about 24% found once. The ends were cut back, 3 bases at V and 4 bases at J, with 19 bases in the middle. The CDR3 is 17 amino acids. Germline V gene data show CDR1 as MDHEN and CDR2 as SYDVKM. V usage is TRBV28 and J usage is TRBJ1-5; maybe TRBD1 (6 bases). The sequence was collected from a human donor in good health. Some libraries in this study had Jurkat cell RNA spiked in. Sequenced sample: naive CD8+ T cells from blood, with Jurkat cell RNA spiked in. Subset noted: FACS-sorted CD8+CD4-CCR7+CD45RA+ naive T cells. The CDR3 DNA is TGTGCCAGCAGTTTTTGGGCAGGGGAGGTCCTAAATCAGCCCCAGCATTTT. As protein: CASSFWAGEVLNQPQHF.